This T cell receptor (beta chain) was obtained from a study of blood T cell repertoires in COVID-19. The overall study: Nucleic acid was either cDNA or gDNA, and it came from T cells, B-cell-depleted T cells, or PBMCs.

The CDR3 is made up of 14 amino acids. Authors' methods: Amplified reference gene primers provided the basis for estimating nucleated cell counts. Profiled with immunoSEQ multiplex PCR; TCRdb holds only in-frame clones, not every one. V, J and clone size reflect that table, while D and trimming were determined from the DNA. The sample has about 380,000 clones; 88% are singletons. Recruits, aged 18 to 89 years, lived in roughly 22 US areas. This clone was observed a handful of times. The specimen was PBMCs or T cells enriched from blood (not recorded which). V usage is TRBV12-2 and J usage is TRBJ1-1. TRBV12-2 is a recognized pseudogene. The TCR sequence derives from a woman younger than 30 who had recovered from COVID-19. The CDR3 nucleotides read TGTGCAAGTCGCCAAATAATGAGAAACACTGAAGCTTTCTTT. Its translation: CASRQIMRNTEAFF.